These T cell receptor beta chains were read from a single sample in a study of blood T cells in healthy people across ages. Each CDR3 protein gets one entry after TCRdb re-called the 5' RACE reads with MiXCR. The sample yields about 640,000 distinct CDR3 sequences, approximately 50% seen once. Sequencing was done on a sample of blood. The receptors shown here come from a man aged 55 to 70 in good health. The CDR3 runs from the conserved cysteine through the conserved F or W. Rows may omit the clone size; those that give it use once, few, many or a size class.

V gene: TRBV13
clone size: .
J gene: TRBJ2-6
CDR3 protein: CASSPGSCGVSGANVLTF

V gene: TRBV25-1
clone size: .
J gene: TRBJ2-3
CDR3 protein: CASSDHSGVEDTQYF

V gene: TRBV2
clone size: few
J gene: TRBJ2-3
CDR3 protein: CASTGNTDTQYF

V gene: TRBV10-3
clone size: .
J gene: TRBJ2-3
CDR3 protein: CATGAPSTDTQYF

V gene: TRBV4-2
clone size: .
J gene: TRBJ2-1
CDR3 protein: CASSPRGSGGAYNEQFF

V gene: TRBV15
clone size: .
J gene: TRBJ2-5
CDR3 protein: CATSRNSGGQETQYF

V gene: TRBV27
clone size: few
J gene: TRBJ1-2
CDR3 protein: CASRFQGTGYGYTF

V gene: TRBV4-1
clone size: .
J gene: TRBJ2-7
CDR3 protein: CASSPKTGASYEQYF

V gene: TRBV10-3
clone size: few
J gene: TRBJ2-6
CDR3 protein: CAISPLGGSGANVLTF

V gene: TRBV6-1
clone size: .
J gene: TRBJ1-6
CDR3 protein: CAGASGTEPSPLHF

V gene: TRBV4-2
clone size: .
J gene: TRBJ2-1
CDR3 protein: CASSQPSGGTHNEQFF

V gene: TRBV6-1
clone size: .
J gene: TRBJ1-1
CDR3 protein: CASRPLPGQGAGTEAFF

V gene: TRBV2
clone size: once
J gene: TRBJ2-7
CDR3 protein: CASRVILGGYEQYF

V gene: TRBV20-1
clone size: .
J gene: TRBJ2-1
CDR3 protein: CSASEASGGSSYNEQFF

V gene: TRBV10-3
clone size: .
J gene: TRBJ2-2
CDR3 protein: CAIRLLGNTGELFF

V gene: TRBV5-1
clone size: few
J gene: TRBJ2-1
CDR3 protein: CASTGTGDYNEQFF

V gene: TRBV24-1
clone size: once
J gene: TRBJ2-3
CDR3 protein: CATSGTRGARTDTQYF

V gene: TRBV7-9
clone size: .
J gene: TRBJ2-1
CDR3 protein: CASSLGPQGAGHNEQFF

V gene: TRBV5-1
clone size: few
J gene: TRBJ2-7
CDR3 protein: CASSLAPGPYEQYF

V gene: TRBV5-1
clone size: .
J gene: TRBJ2-1
CDR3 protein: CASSPREPRGTGYYNEQFF

V gene: TRBV28
clone size: .
J gene: TRBJ2-3
CDR3 protein: CASILAGTSGAQYF

V gene: TRBV20-1
clone size: few
J gene: TRBJ2-1
CDR3 protein: CSAPDQDEQFF